This TCR beta chain was observed in a study of technical replicates of blood from a handful of donors. The data were produced by immunoSEQ multiplex PCR, yet TCRdb's version contains in-frame clones alone and is incomplete. Of tens of thousands of clones in the sample, around nine tenths are singletons; the top ten hold approximately 0.28%. The CDR3 contains 14 residues. Germline CDR1 reads LNHDA; CDR2 reads SQIVND (reference sequence). V lost 7 bases, J lost 9 bases, and 9 bases stayed unmatched. Sequences were obtained from T cells isolated from PBMCs. This clonotype originated in a human donor in good health. The chain has TRBV19 and TRBJ2-1; 10 nucleotides align to TRBD2. The CDR3 DNA reads as TGTGCCAGTAAAGGGGTAGCGGGAGGTATTGAGCAGTTCTTC. Its translation: CASKGVAGGIEQFF. Looking up the rest from reference TRBV19 and TRBJ2-1 gives the full variable domain: DGGITQSPKYLFRKEGQNVTLSCEQNLNHDAMYWYRQDPGQGLRLIYYSQIVNDFQKGDIAEGYSVSREKKESFPLTVTSAQKNPTAFYLCASKGVAGGIEQFFGPGTRLTVL.